What follows are 4 T cell receptor beta chains derived from one specimen sequenced in a study of blood T cell repertoires in COVID-19. Here immunoSEQ multiplex PCR was the method, and the copy in TCRdb shows in-frame clones only, minus some. The sample contains more than 65,000 clones, around 88% of which appear only once. Sequenced sample: peripheral blood. The receptor set was obtained from a man aged 55 to 69 with acute or convalescent COVID-19.

This clone was detected a few times. This chain uses TRBV9 with TRBJ2-2, with D uncertain. Germline assignment: CDR1 SGDLS and CDR2 YYNGEE. The CDR3 covers 12 residues. V gave up 4 bases and J gave up 6 bases, with 7 bases separating them. The CDR3 reads CASSPYAGELFF. The CDR3 region has the DNA TGTGCCAGCAGCCCTTATGCCGGGGAGCTGTTTTTT. The full variable domain, its missing parts supplied by reference TRBV9 and TRBJ2-2, is DSGVTQTPKHLITATGQRVTLRCSPRSGDLSVYWYQQSLDQGLQFLIQYYNGEERAKGNILERFSAQQFPDLHSELNLSSLELGDSALYFCASSPYAGELFFGEGSRLTVL.

The chain carries TRBV9 and TRBJ2-3; D is possibly TRBD1 (6 bases). The CDR3 contains 13 residues. The germline V and J ends were trimmed by 0 bases and 4 bases, with 6 bases remaining between them. Germline V lookup: CDR1 SGDLS, CDR2 YYNGEE. The CDR3 nucleotides read TGTGCCAGCAGCGTAGACAGGGCAGATACGCAGTATTTT. This codes for CASSVDRADTQYF.

The V and J genes are TRBV5-1 and TRBJ1-4; TRBD1 aligns across 7 bases. This CDR3 has 18 amino acids. The germline V gene has CDR1 SGHRS and CDR2 YFSETQ. J was trimmed by 4 bases and V by 5 bases; bases with no gene match: 17. CDR3 in amino acids: CASRNSPRTGAFNEKLFF. The DNA for the CDR3 is TGCGCCAGCAGAAACTCGCCCAGAACAGGGGCGTTTAATGAAAAACTGTTTTTT.

The chain recombines TRBV5-5 with TRBJ2-7; D gene uncertain. Germline CDR1 SGHKS, CDR2 YYEKEE (reference sequence). Trimming removed 3 bases at V and 0 bases at J, with 10 bases between. This CDR3 comprises 14 residues. The CDR3, as DNA: TGTGCCAGCAGCTATCGCCTGAGCTCCTACGAGCAGTACTTC. Protein sequence: CASSYRLSSYEQYF.